Listed below are T cell receptor beta chains from one sample, sequenced in a study of shared clonotypes between healthy human individuals. Sequencing was performed with immunoSEQ multiplex PCR; in TCRdb, only in-frame clones are kept and a portion is missing. This sample has about 680,000 clones, with approximately 74% found just once. The specimen was memory CD4+ T cells sorted from blood. The receptors were sampled from a woman aged 25 to 39 in good health. Each CDR3 is given with its conserved first and last residue. D genes are given only for firm matches. Clone size, where shown, is once, few, many, or a class for clones that have expanded.

size | D | J | V | CDR3 | DNA
NA | TRBD2 | TRBJ2-1 | TRBV6-6 | CASSSTSGRVNEQFF | TGTGCCAGCAGTTCTACTAGCGGGAGAGTCAATGAGCAGTTCTTC
NA | NA | TRBJ2-1 | TRBV25-1 | CASSGGSNNEQFF | TGTGCCAGCAGTGGAGGAAGTAACAATGAGCAGTTCTTC
NA | NA | TRBJ2-3 | TRBV10-2 | CASSAGGNTDTQYF | TGCGCCAGCAGTGCGGGCGGGAACACAGATACGCAGTATTTT
NA | NA | TRBJ2-3 | TRBV29-1 | CSVEPAHTDTQYF | TGCAGCGTTGAGCCTGCTCACACAGATACGCAGTATTTT
NA | NA | TRBJ2-3 | TRBV19 | CASSMLGGTPTDTQYF | TGTGCCAGTAGTATGTTAGGCGGGACGCCCACAGATACGCAGTATTTT
once | NA | TRBJ2-1 | TRBV2 | CASRGDGRYNEQFF | TGTGCCAGCAGGGGGGATGGGCGCTACAATGAGCAGTTCTTC
NA | NA | TRBJ2-7 | TRBV28 | CASRGGLGKAYEQYF | TGTGCCAGCAGGGGTGGGTTGGGGAAAGCCTACGAGCAGTACTTC
NA | TRBD2 | TRBJ2-7 | TRBV5-1 | CASSLVPSGSINEQYF | TGCGCCAGCAGCTTGGTTCCTAGCGGGAGTATCAACGAGCAGTACTTC
NA | NA | TRBJ2-3 | TRBV5-1 | CASSLLGLLASDTQYF | TGCGCCAGCAGCTTGCTGGGACTGCTGGCTTCAGATACGCAGTATTTT
NA | NA | TRBJ1-4 | TRBV4-1 | CASSQGGGGQLYEKLFF | TGCGCCAGCAGCCAAGGAGGTGGTGGTCAGTTATATGAAAAACTGTTTTTT
NA | NA | TRBJ2-1 | TRBV19 | CASSKFGSAYNEQFF | TGTGCCAGTAGTAAGTTTGGTTCAGCTTACAATGAGCAGTTCTTC
NA | NA | TRBJ2-2 | TRBV6-6 | CASIPTADTGELFF | TGTGCCAGCATCCCAACGGCGGACACCGGGGAGCTGTTTTTT
NA | TRBD2 | TRBJ2-7 | TRBV25-1 | CASSEALASGRVTYEQYF | TGTGCCAGCAGTGAAGCTCTGGCTAGCGGGAGGGTCACCTACGAGCAGTACTTC
NA | NA | TRBJ2-1 | TRBV5-1 | CASSSDTLSYNEQFF | TGCGCCAGCAGCTCGGACACACTGTCCTACAATGAGCAGTTCTTC
NA | TRBD2 | TRBJ2-7 | TRBV11-2 | CASSLEREVSYEQYF | TGTGCCAGCAGCTTGGAGCGGGAAGTCTCCTACGAGCAGTACTTC
NA | TRBD2 | TRBJ2-7 | TRBV10-2 | CASSSGRVMYEQYF | TGCGCCAGCAGTAGCGGGAGGGTGATGTACGAGCAGTACTTC
NA | NA | TRBJ1-1 | TRBV5-1 | CASSREPEAEAFF | TGCGCCAGCAGCCGTGAACCAGAGGCTGAAGCTTTCTTT
NA | NA | TRBJ2-7 | TRBV11-2 | CASSLSSAVAYEQYF | TGTGCCAGCAGCCTCAGTTCCGCGGTCGCCTACGAGCAGTACTTC
once | NA | TRBJ2-7 | TRBV5-8 | CASSFTGTDAYEQYF | TGTGCCAGCAGCTTTACCGGGACTGACGCCTACGAGCAGTACTTC
NA | TRBD1 | TRBJ2-6 | TRBV9 | CASSVLTGRNSGANVLTF | TGTGCCAGCAGCGTCTTGACAGGGAGAAACTCTGGGGCCAACGTCCTGACTTTC
NA | NA | TRBJ1-1 | TRBV18 | CASSPTRDTEAFF | TGTGCCAGCTCACCAACTCGGGACACTGAAGCTTTCTTT
NA | TRBD2 | TRBJ2-1 | TRBV19 | CASRNTIAGLSYNEQFF | TGTGCCAGTAGAAATACGATAGCGGGCCTCTCCTACAATGAGCAGTTCTTC
NA | NA | TRBJ2-7 | TRBV5-4 | CASTPDENYEQYF | TGTGCCAGCACCCCAGACGAGAACTACGAGCAGTACTTC
NA | NA | TRBJ2-3 | TRBV25-1 | CASSGLDILRTQYF | TGTGCCAGCAGTGGATTAGACATATTACGTACGCAGTATTTT
NA | NA | TRBJ2-3 | TRBV7-2 | CASSHFTDTQYF | TGTGCCAGCAGCCACTTTACAGATACGCAGTATTTT
NA | NA | TRBJ1-1 | TRBV9 | CASSQNRVKGDTEAFF | TGTGCCAGCAGCCAAAACAGGGTTAAGGGGGACACTGAAGCTTTCTTT
few | NA | TRBJ2-3 | TRBV7-9 | CASSQDSSTDTQYF | TGTGCCAGCAGCCAGGACAGTAGCACAGATACGCAGTATTTT
NA | NA | TRBJ1-1 | TRBV14 | CASSQGRQWVAEAFF | TGTGCCAGCAGCCAGGGGCGTCAGTGGGTCGCTGAAGCTTTCTTT
NA | NA | TRBJ1-3 | TRBV2 | CASSEGNLGNTIYF | TGTGCCAGCAGTGAGGGGAACCTTGGAAACACCATATATTTT
NA | TRBD1 | TRBJ2-7 | TRBV27 | CAGSFGRDRFYEQYF | TGTGCCGGCAGTTTCGGCAGGGACAGGTTCTACGAGCAGTACTTC
NA | NA | TRBJ2-3 | TRBV18 | CASSPPVKDTQYF | TGTGCCAGCTCACCACCGGTTAAAGATACGCAGTATTTT
NA | TRBD2 | TRBJ2-7 | TRBV7-2 | CASSSGLAGGYEQYF | TGTGCCAGCAGCTCTGGACTAGCGGGAGGCTACGAGCAGTACTTC
NA | TRBD2 | TRBJ2-2 | TRBV7-2 | CASSSPGGARTGELFF | TGTGCCAGCAGCTCCCCGGGGGGGGCGCGGACCGGGGAGCTGTTTTTT
NA | TRBD2 | TRBJ2-1 | TRBV5-6 | CASSLLRLAGAEQFF | TGTGCCAGCAGCTTGCTTAGACTAGCGGGAGCTGAGCAGTTCTTC
NA | NA | TRBJ2-2 | TRBV7-7 | CASSSVTGINTGELFF | TGTGCCAGCAGCTCGGTTACGGGAATCAACACCGGGGAGCTGTTTTTT
NA | NA | TRBJ2-7 | TRBV7-8 | CASSLEEGYEQYF | TGTGCCAGCAGCTTAGAGGAGGGCTACGAGCAGTACTTC
NA | NA | TRBJ2-7 | TRBV7-2 | CASTEEASREQYF | TGTGCCAGCACCGAAGAAGCGTCTCGGGAGCAGTACTTC
NA | NA | TRBJ1-1 | TRBV7-2 | CASSFGRGNTEAFF | TGTGCCAGCAGTTTCGGACGGGGGAACACTGAAGCTTTCTTT
NA | NA | TRBJ2-7 | TRBV29-1 | CSAGWAGGGQYF | TGCAGCGCCGGTTGGGCAGGGGGAGGGCAGTACTTC
NA | NA | TRBJ2-3 | TRBV30 | CAWSVPQWGGSTDTQYF | TGTGCCTGGAGTGTACCTCAATGGGGCGGCAGCACAGATACGCAGTATTTT
NA | NA | TRBJ1-5 | TRBV19 | CASSLGGGGNQPQHF | TGTGCCAGTAGCCTCGGGGGTGGCGGCAATCAGCCCCAGCATTTT
NA | TRBD2 | TRBJ2-7 | TRBV25-1 | CASSEYSGTGGEQYF | TGTGCCAGCAGTGAATATAGCGGGACGGGGGGTGAGCAGTACTTC
NA | TRBD1 | TRBJ2-7 | TRBV2 | CASSEQGEAYEQYF | TGTGCCAGCAGTGAACAGGGGGAAGCCTACGAGCAGTACTTC
NA | NA | TRBJ2-3 | TRBV6-5 | CASKLASADTQYF | TGTGCCAGCAAACTAGCTTCGGCAGATACGCAGTATTTT
NA | NA | TRBJ2-1 | TRBV19 | CASSILADYNEQFF | TGTGCCAGTAGTATATTAGCGGATTACAATGAGCAGTTCTTC
NA | TRBD1 | TRBJ1-5 | TRBV7-8 | CASSLRDRGSFGNQPQHF | TGTGCCAGCAGCCTCCGGGACAGGGGATCTTTTGGCAATCAGCCCCAGCATTTT
NA | TRBD1 | TRBJ1-1 | TRBV19 | CASTGGGRGRGRSEAFF | TGTGCCAGTACCGGGGGCGGTAGGGGGCGAGGTCGTTCTGAAGCTTTCTTT